Below are 20 T cell receptor beta chains sequenced from a single sample in a study of T-cell memory formation after mild COVID-19. TCRdb analysed the 5' RACE reads with MiXCR anew, one entry per CDR3 protein. The profile shows about 180,000 distinct CDR3 sequences, roughly 18% of them singletons. The sequenced sample consisted of PBMCs or a T cell subset sorted from them (not recorded which). These TCRs come from a man younger than 30 who had mild COVID-19 (a few samples of this study predate the infection). Cell type and time point are not known.

The CDR3 loop is CASSAFRDRESETQYF. The CDR3, as DNA: TGTGCCAGCAGCGCCTTCCGGGACAGGGAGTCAGAGACCCAGTACTTC. This chain joins TRBV5-6 and TRBJ2-5, with 9 bases lining up with TRBD1. The CDR3 sequence is 16 residues long. V lost 4 bases and J lost 4; bases outside the gene matches: 11. The germline gives CDR1 SGHDT, CDR2 YYEEEE.

This clonotype appeared a few times. The V call is TRBV7-2, the J call TRBJ2-7, with TRBD2 matching 13 bases. V shed 0 bases, J shed 13 bases, and the junction held 6 bases outside the gene matches. The CDR3 has 14 amino acids. Germline CDR1 is SGHTA and CDR2 is FQGNSA. The CDR3 sequence is CASSLASGTSGIYV. The CDR3 bases are TGTGCCAGCAGCTTAGCCTCCGGGACTAGCGGGATCTACGTC.

The chain couples TRBV5-1 to TRBJ2-1; possible D gene TRBD2, 6 bases. Between the trimmed V and J ends, which lost 0 bases and 12 bases, there was a span of 13 bases. This CDR3 has 13 amino acids. CDR1 is SGHRS and CDR2 is YFSETQ in the germline V gene. The CDR3 here is CASSLALARRQFF. In nucleotides, the CDR3 is TGCGCCAGCAGCTTGGCCCTAGCGAGGCGGCAGTTCTTC.

This chain joins TRBV10-3 and TRBJ2-5, with D maybe TRBD1 (7 bases). The CDR3 is 14 amino acids. Trimming shortened V by 10 bases and J by 9 bases, and 24 bases separated the two germline ends. The germline gives CDR1 ENHRY, CDR2 SYGVKD. The CDR3: CATQAGGAPGAQYF. The CDR3 coding sequence is TGTGCCACCCAAGCAGGGGGAGCGCCGGGGGCCCAGTACTTC.

CDR3 protein: CASSYWDKNTEAFF. DNA of the CDR3: TGTGCCAGCAGTTACTGGGACAAGAACACTGAAGCTTTCTTT. The chain links TRBV6-6 to TRBJ1-1; maybe TRBD1 (6 bases). This CDR3 has 14 amino acids. CDR1 and CDR2 (germline): MNHNY, SVGAGI (reference sequence). V lost 1 base, J lost 1 base, and 7 bases lay in between.

V gene TRBV6-1 combines with J gene TRBJ2-7, with TRBD2 matching 7 bases. Germline loops: CDR1 MNHNS, CDR2 SASEGT. The V gene end was trimmed by 0 bases and the J gene end by 1 base; junction bases not matched to a gene: 3. The length of the CDR3 is 15 residues. Written as DNA, the CDR3 is TGTGCCAGCAGTGAAGCGTGGGAGGGGTCCTACGAGCAGTACGTC. It is translated as CASSEAWEGSYEQYV.

This clonotype occurred a few times. CDR3 amino acids: CASSLLLRGGEQYV. In DNA form, the CDR3 reads TGTGCCAGCAGCTTACTTCTTAGAGGGGGCGAGCAGTACGTC. J is TRBJ2-7 and V is TRBV7-6; D possibly corresponds to TRBD1 (6 bases). Trimming left V 2 bases short and J 6 bases short, with 14 bases between. Germline loops: CDR1 SGHVS, CDR2 FNYEAQ. The CDR3 is 14 residues long.

V gene TRBV3-1 combines with J gene TRBJ2-3; 8 bases align to TRBD1. CDR1 and CDR2 from the germline V gene are LGHDT and YNNKEL (reference sequence). J was trimmed by 2 bases and V by 4 bases; bases with no gene match: 5. This CDR3 is 15 amino acids long. The chain's CDR3 is CASSPTGVFTDTQYF. Here the CDR3 DNA reads TGTGCCAGCAGCCCGACAGGGGTTTTCACAGATACGCAGTATTTT.

This chain uses TRBV7-9 with TRBJ1-4; TRBD1 might be the D (5 bases). The germline V gene has CDR1 SEHNR and CDR2 FQNEAQ (reference sequence). The CDR3 totals 16 residues. Deletions cut 1 base from V and 8 bases from J, with 17 bases between. The CDR3: CASSLVSGGTGEKLFF. The CDR3 DNA sequence: TGTGCCAGCAGCTTAGTGAGCGGGGGAACTGGGGAAAAACTGTTTTTT.

This sequence joins TRBV5-6 and TRBJ2-5; 7 positions agree with TRBD2. The CDR3 runs to 14 residues. The V and J ends lost 3 bases and 4 bases, in that order; junction bases with no gene match: 6. Germline V gives CDR1 SGHDT, CDR2 YYEEEE. CDR3 region: CASSSVGGIETQYF. The CDR3 bases are TGTGCCAGCAGCTCGGTGGGGGGGATAGAGACCCAGTACTTC.

This clonotype appeared a few times. The rearrangement links TRBV5-4 to TRBJ2-3, with D perhaps assigned TRBD1 or TRBD2 (6 bases each). Germline V CDR1 and CDR2: SGHNT, YYREEE (reference sequence). The CDR3 contains 16 residues. V was cut by 6 bases and J by 1 base, with 18 bases left in between. The CDR3 here is CASIPGAGGGTDTQYF. As DNA, the CDR3 is TGTGCCAGCATCCCGGGGGCAGGAGGGGGCACAGATACGCAGTATTTT.

The chain's CDR3 is CSASISTGAGELFF. CDR3 sequence (DNA): TGCAGTGCCTCAATCTCCACTGGCGCCGGGGAGCTGTTTTTT. The gene calls are TRBV20-1 and TRBJ2-2; D is uncertain. CDR1 is DFQATT, CDR2 SNEGSKA, per germline (reference sequence). The ends were cut back, 6 bases at V and 6 bases at J, with 17 bases in the middle. This CDR3 is 14 amino acids long.

This clonotype came up a few times. The rearrangement uses TRBV7-2 and TRBJ1-2; 9 nucleotides line up with TRBD1. The CDR3 has 17 amino acids. Germline CDR1 is SGHTA and CDR2 is FQGNSA. V lost 1 base and J lost 3; bases outside the gene matches: 9. The CDR3 reads CASSLELTGGGYYGYTF. The CDR3 bases are TGTGCCAGCAGCTTAGAGTTGACAGGGGGAGGTTACTATGGCTACACCTTC.

V is TRBV7-8 and J is TRBJ1-1; the match to TRBD1 covers 11 bases. CDR3 length: 15 amino acids. Germline loops: CDR1 SGHVS, CDR2 FQNEAQ. The trim removed 5 bases at V and 5 bases at J, leaving 7 bases unmatched. CDR3 sequence: CASSVDRGRGTEAFF. The CDR3 DNA reads as TGTGCCAGCAGCGTGGACAGGGGGCGCGGGACTGAAGCTTTCTTT.

The genes are TRBV7-9 and TRBJ1-2; D gene uncertain. CDR1 SEHNR and CDR2 FQNEAQ come from the germline V gene (reference sequence). Trimming shortened V by 4 bases and J by 1 base, and 4 bases separated the two germline ends. The CDR3 is made up of 12 amino acids. In nucleotides, the CDR3 is TGTGCCAGCAGCTCAAATAACTATGGCTACACCTTC. Translated: CASSSNNYGYTF.

This clonotype turned up a few times. The rearrangement links TRBV6-6 to TRBJ1-1; TRBD1 might be the D (5 bases). The CDR3 runs 13 residues. Trimming took off 4 bases at V and 4 bases at J, with 10 bases between the two ends. Germline V CDR1 and CDR2: MNHNY, SVGAGI (reference sequence). CDR3 DNA sequence: TGTGCCAGCAGTTCGATTGGGGGCACTGAAGCTTTCTTT. This encodes CASSSIGGTEAFF.

This clonotype has only a few counts. V gene TRBV20-1 combines with J gene TRBJ2-7; perhaps D is TRBD1 or TRBD2 (6 bases each). Trimming took off 5 bases at V and 6 bases at J, with 17 bases between the two ends. Germline CDR1 is DFQATT and CDR2 is SNEGSKA (reference sequence). The CDR3 consists of 13 residues. CDR3 DNA: TGCAGTGCTTCGGGGGCCACGTCAGGCGAGCAGTACTTC. The encoded protein is CSASGATSGEQYF.

A few counts support this clonotype. The chain links TRBV3-1 to TRBJ2-2; 10 bases line up with TRBD2. J was trimmed by 6 bases and V by 1 base; bases with no gene match: 8. CDR3 length: 17 amino acids. From germline, CDR1 is LGHDT and CDR2 YNNKEL (reference sequence). The CDR3 reads CASSQVSGLATSGELFF. The DNA of the CDR3 is TGTGCCAGCAGCCAAGTATCGGGACTAGCGACGTCCGGGGAGCTGTTTTTT.

This chain uses TRBV5-1 with TRBJ2-5, with 8 bases identical to TRBD1. Germline-derived CDR1 and CDR2 are SGHRS and YFSETQ. The trim removed 4 bases at V and 5 bases at J, leaving 10 bases unmatched. CDR3 length: 15 residues. This chain's CDR3 is CASSPQNRGEETQYF. As DNA, the CDR3 is TGCGCCAGCAGCCCCCAGAACAGGGGGGAGGAGACCCAGTACTTC.

This clonotype came up many times. The V and J genes are TRBV29-1 and TRBJ2-7; 8 bases are shared with TRBD1. Losses at the gene ends were 5 bases for V and 1 base for J; bases not matched to a gene: 7. CDR3 size: 14 residues. Germline values: CDR1 SQVTM, CDR2 ANQGSEA. CDR3 residues: CSVTTGAGSYEQYF. Here the CDR3 DNA reads TGCAGCGTTACGACAGGGGCCGGTTCCTACGAGCAGTACTTC.